Below are 8 T cell receptor beta chains sequenced from a single sample in a study of T cell repertoires in cytomegalovirus infection. TCRdb reanalysed the reads using MiXCR and keeps one entry per CDR3 protein. The table lists about 530,000 distinct CDR3 sequences, more than 25% of them singletons. Sequencing was performed on PBMCs. These receptors were obtained from a human donor in good health (CMV status not recorded). Some clones in this sample may be carry-over from other donors' samples.

Only a few counts were recorded for this clonotype. The V gene is TRBV25-1, the J gene TRBJ2-2, with 12 bases matching TRBD1. From germline, CDR1 is MGHDK and CDR2 SYGVNS. This CDR3 is 15 amino acids long. The ends lost 8 bases at V and 7 bases at J; junction bases unmatched: 8. CDR3 in amino acids: CASGSGQGAFGELFF. Written as DNA, the CDR3 is TGTGCCAGCGGATCGGGACAGGGGGCATTCGGGGAGCTGTTTTTT.

The CDR3 DNA sequence: TGCAGTGCTAGGGCCCTTGGAGGGAGGAGGGAGACCCAGTACTTC. Translating it yields CSARALGGRRETQYF. The chain couples TRBV20-1 to TRBJ2-5, with D perhaps matching TRBD2 (6 bases). V was shortened by 3 bases and J by 5 bases, with 19 bases between the two germline ends. Germline-derived CDR1 and CDR2 are DFQATT and SNEGSKA (reference sequence). The CDR3 consists of 15 residues.

This clonotype was counted between two and nine times. The chain employs TRBV28 and TRBJ2-1, with 11 bases lining up with TRBD2. The V segment lost 5 bases and the J segment 7 bases; nucleotides outside the gene matches: 7. This CDR3 comprises 15 residues. Per germline, CDR1 MDHEN and CDR2 SYDVKM. The CDR3 sequence: CASSRALAGGNEQFF. CDR3 sequence (DNA): TGTGCCAGCAGTCGCGCCTTAGCGGGGGGGAATGAGCAGTTCTTC.

This clonotype was observed a handful of times. The chain carries TRBV9 and TRBJ2-1; 12 bases agree with TRBD2. The CDR3 contains 15 residues. Trimming took 0 bases from V and 9 from J; bases not matched to a gene: 4. Germline V gene data show CDR1 as SGDLS and CDR2 as YYNGEE. The CDR3 sequence is CASSVVTSGRREQFF. CDR3 coding DNA: TGTGCCAGCAGCGTAGTGACTAGCGGGAGACGTGAGCAGTTCTTC.

A few counts support this clonotype. The V gene is TRBV29-1, the J gene TRBJ2-7; a weak D match, TRBD1 (6 bases). Germline CDR1 SQVTM, CDR2 ANQGSEA. Trimming removed 5 bases from V and 0 bases from J, with 14 bases in between. The CDR3 sequence is 14 residues long. The CDR3 loop is CSVSGQQSSYEQYF. CDR3 nucleotide sequence: TGCAGCGTTTCCGGACAGCAGAGCTCCTACGAGCAGTACTTC.

The V and J genes are TRBV19 and TRBJ2-1; 7 nucleotides line up with TRBD1. The CDR3 is made up of 14 amino acids. CDR1 is LNHDA, CDR2 SQIVND, per germline (reference sequence). J gave up 9 bases and V 0 bases, and 5 bases lay outside the gene matches. The CDR3 nucleotides read TGTGCCAGTAGTATAGAACAGGGGAAAGGTGAGCAGTTCTTC. This sequence encodes CASSIEQGKGEQFF.

The rearrangement joins TRBV2 to TRBJ1-5; unclear D gene. CDR1 is SNHLY and CDR2 is FYNNEI in the germline V gene. The CDR3 loop spans 13 amino acids. The V gene lost 8 bases and the J gene lost 6 bases, with 14 bases spanning the gap. The CDR3 coding sequence is TGTGCCAGCGGAGGAGGGTTTGGTCAGCCCCAGCATTTT. This encodes CASGGGFGQPQHF. Full variable domain (rest looked up from reference TRBV2 and TRBJ1-5): EPEVTQTPSHQVTQMGQEVILRCVPISNHLYFYWYRQILGQKVEFLVSFYNNEISEKSEIFDDQFSVERPDGSNFTLKIRSTKLEDSAMYFCASGGGFGQPQHFGDGTRLSIL.

This clonotype appeared many times. The V call is TRBV7-6, the J call TRBJ2-7; weak D call: TRBD2 (6 bases). Germline lookup yields CDR1 SGHVS and CDR2 FNYEAQ. CDR3 length: 16 residues. The V and J ends lost 1 base and 0 bases respectively, with 13 bases between them. The CDR3 is CASSLGGGGSSYEQYV. The DNA for the CDR3 is TGTGCCAGCAGCTTAGGGGGCGGAGGGAGCTCCTACGAGCAGTACGTC.